These 28 T cell receptor beta chains originate from one sample sequenced in a study of lymphopenia after photon versus proton radiotherapy. Measured with immunoSEQ multiplex PCR; TCRdb has only the in-frame clones, and not every one. Of about 65,000 clones listed, 80% to 90% are singletons. Sequenced material: peripheral blood, taken from a patient treated with proton-based radiotherapy. The receptors were sampled from a man aged 80 or over with esophageal cancer.

The chain uses TRBV27 and TRBJ1-3; maybe TRBD1 (6 bases). V dropped 4 bases and J dropped 1 base, with 14 bases sitting between them. The V gene's germline CDR1 is MNHEY and CDR2 SMNVEV (reference sequence). This CDR3 has 16 residues. The CDR3 region is CASSSAGAPSGNTIYF. DNA of the CDR3: TGTGCCAGCAGTTCCGCAGGGGCTCCATCTGGAAACACCATATATTTT.

The V gene is TRBV7-2, the J gene TRBJ2-2, with a possible D match to TRBD2 (7 bases). The V end was cut by 1 base, the J end by 4 bases, with 13 bases between. The CDR3 has 16 amino acids. Germline lookup yields CDR1 SGHTA and CDR2 FQGNSA. The CDR3, as DNA: TGTGCCAGCAGCTTAGTGGCGGGGGCGGCCACCGGGGAGCTGTTTTTT. It encodes CASSLVAGAATGELFF.

The chain joins TRBV7-9 to TRBJ1-6; D may be TRBD1 (5 bases). CDR1 and CDR2 from the germline V gene are SEHNR and FQNEAQ (reference sequence). The CDR3 is 16 amino acids. Trimming stripped 0 bases from V and 11 bases from J, with 17 bases between. CDR3 residues: CASSLASGRDFAPLHF. Here the CDR3 DNA reads TGTGCCAGCAGCTTAGCGAGCGGCAGGGATTTTGCACCCCTCCACTTT.

The chain joins TRBV7-2 to TRBJ2-1; TRBD2 aligns across 15 bases. The CDR3 contains 15 residues. CDR1 and CDR2 (germline): SGHTA, FQGNSA. J was trimmed by 13 bases and V by 5 bases; bases with no gene match: 9. CDR3 DNA: TGTGCCAGCAGCCTCCAGGGACTAGCGGGAGGTGGACAGTTCTTC. It specifies CASSLQGLAGGGQFF. The variable domain in full, completed from reference TRBV7-2 and TRBJ2-1, reads GAGVSQSPSNKVTEKGKDVELRCDPISGHTALYWYRQSLGQGLEFLIYFQGNSAPDKSGLPSDRFSAERTGGSVSTLTIQRTQQEDSAVYLCASSLQGLAGGGQFFGPGTRLTVL.

This clone was counted a few times. The chain joins TRBV5-1 to TRBJ2-5; 9 bases fit TRBD2. Trimming at V came to 0 bases and at J to 1 base, leaving 4 bases not matched to a gene. The CDR3 length is 16 residues. Germline values: CDR1 SGHRS, CDR2 YFSETQ. Here the CDR3 reads CASSLVPAGGQETQYF. CDR3 nucleotide sequence: TGCGCCAGCAGCTTGGTTCCAGCGGGGGGCCAAGAGACCCAGTACTTC.

About this clone: Within the sample, other DNA sequences also encode this same CDR3. DNA of the CDR3: TGTGCCAGCAGCTCGGGGACTCAACATTACGAGCAGTACTTC. Translated, it gives CASSSGTQHYEQYF. V and J are TRBV7-2 and TRBJ2-7; possible D gene TRBD2, 6 bases. CDR3 size: 14 residues. Germline CDR1 is SGHTA and CDR2 is FQGNSA. V lost 4 bases and J 4 bases, leaving 14 bases between the germline ends.

This clone was counted a few times. This sequence joins TRBV7-9 and TRBJ2-1, with 9 positions matching TRBD2. The germline CDR1 and CDR2 sequences are SEHNR and FQNEAQ (reference sequence). Trimming took 2 bases from V and 7 from J; bases not matched to a gene: 6. This CDR3 comprises 15 residues. CDR3 loop: CASSLMAGGRNEQFF. The CDR3 nucleotides read TGTGCCAGCAGCTTAATGGCGGGGGGGCGAAATGAGCAGTTCTTC.

This chain links TRBV7-2 with TRBJ2-3; the match to TRBD1 covers 7 bases. This CDR3 region has 16 residues. The V segment lost 0 bases and the J segment 2 bases; nucleotides outside the gene matches: 5. CDR1 and CDR2 (germline): SGHTA, FQGNSA. The CDR3 protein is CASSLAGQDITDTQYF. The CDR3 DNA sequence: TGTGCCAGCAGCTTAGCCGGACAGGATATCACAGATACGCAGTATTTT.

This chain links TRBV11-2 with TRBJ2-7; no firm D call. In germline, CDR1 is SGHAT, CDR2 FQNNGV. There are 15 residues in the CDR3. Trimming pared 1 base from V and 3 bases from J, leaving 13 bases between. The CDR3 coding sequence is TGTGCCAGCAGCTTAGGGGCCTCAACAAACTACGAGCAGTACTTC. Its translation is CASSLGASTNYEQYF.

V is TRBV19 and J is TRBJ1-2; D remains unclear. V shed 6 bases and J shed 5 bases, with 19 bases lying between them. Germline V gives CDR1 LNHDA, CDR2 SQIVND (reference sequence). CDR3 length equals 15 residues. In DNA form, the CDR3 reads TGTGCCAGTAGGGGGAGCGTGGAGGAGACGTATGGCTACACCTTC. This gives the protein CASRGSVEETYGYTF.

This sequence joins TRBV5-1 and TRBJ2-1; 11 bases map to TRBD1. This CDR3 contains 16 residues. The J segment lost 5 bases and the V segment lost 4 bases, leaving 8 bases of the junction unmatched. CDR1 is SGHRS, CDR2 YFSETQ, per germline. The CDR3 loop reads CASSDSRDRGDNEQFF. The CDR3 region has the DNA TGCGCCAGCAGCGACTCCCGGGACAGGGGGGACAATGAGCAGTTCTTC.

This clone was observed a single time. J is TRBJ2-7 and V is TRBV7-9; D is ambiguous. V was cut by 6 bases and J by 9 bases, with 12 bases left in between. CDR3 length: 11 residues. Germline loops: CDR1 SEHNR, CDR2 FQNEAQ (reference sequence). CDR3 sequence reads: CASSFDGVQYF. The CDR3 DNA follows: TGTGCCAGCAGTTTTGACGGAGTGCAGTACTTC.

The chain recombines TRBV29-1 with TRBJ2-7; possibly TRBD1 for D (5 bases). Per the germline V gene, CDR1 is SQVTM and CDR2 is ANQGSEA. The CDR3 extends over 16 amino acids. V shed 3 bases and J shed 2 bases, with 20 bases lying between them. CDR3 sequence reads: CSVERYRSNLAYEQYF. For the CDR3, the DNA is TGCAGCGTTGAGAGGTACAGGTCGAATTTAGCCTACGAGCAGTACTTC.

The rearrangement links TRBV4-1 to TRBJ2-3, with 10 bases fitting TRBD2. The CDR3 loop spans 18 amino acids. Germline V lookup: CDR1 MGHRA, CDR2 YSYEKL. The ends lost 6 bases at V and 6 bases at J; junction bases unmatched: 18. The CDR3 protein is CASRQMGAGGPSGDTQYF. In nucleotides, the CDR3 is TGCGCCAGCAGGCAGATGGGAGCGGGAGGGCCCTCAGGGGATACGCAGTATTTT.

CDR3 amino acids: CASSPSPAGTELNEQYF. DNA for the CDR3: TGTGCCAGCAGCCCCTCCCCAGCCGGGACAGAACTGAACGAGCAGTACTTC. This chain joins TRBV7-6 and TRBJ2-7, with 7 bases aligning to TRBD1. The germline V gene has CDR1 SGHVS and CDR2 FNYEAQ. This CDR3 spans 17 amino acids. J gave up 5 bases and V 5 bases, and 18 bases lay outside the gene matches.

This clone was counted only a few times. The chain has TRBV5-1 and TRBJ2-1; 11 positions agree with TRBD2. V lost 0 bases, J lost 6 bases, and 2 bases stayed unmatched. Germline CDR1 SGHRS, CDR2 YFSETQ. The CDR3 extends over 15 amino acids. The CDR3 here is CASSLVAGGINEQFF. CDR3 in DNA: TGCGCCAGCAGCTTGGTAGCGGGGGGGATCAATGAGCAGTTCTTC. The full variable domain, completed using reference TRBV5-1 and TRBJ2-1, is KAGVTQTPRYLIKTRGQQVTLSCSPISGHRSVSWYQQTPGQGLQFLFEYFSETQRNKGNFPGRFSGRQFSNSRSEMNVSTLELGDSALYLCASSLVAGGINEQFFGPGTRLTVL.

The chain combines TRBV12-5 with TRBJ2-2, with D possibly matching TRBD1 (5 bases). This CDR3 contains 15 residues. The V gene lost 7 bases and the J gene lost 5 bases, with 17 bases spanning the gap. From germline, CDR1 is LGHNT and CDR2 FRNRAP. The CDR3 here is CASAESDRGTGELFF. The CDR3 nucleotides are TGTGCTAGTGCCGAATCCGATAGGGGAACCGGGGAGCTGTTTTTT. Filled out from reference TRBV12-5 and TRBJ2-2, the complete variable domain reads DARVTQTPRHKVTEMGQEVTMRCQPILGHNTVFWYRQTMMQGLELLAYFRNRAPLDDSGMPKDRFSAEMPDATLATLKIQPSEPRDSAVYFCASAESDRGTGELFFGEGSRLTVL.

Regarding this clone: One end of the junction varies from germline; a read error may be responsible. V usage is TRBV7-7 and J usage is TRBJ1-1; the D is unclear. Germline V lookup: CDR1 SSHAT, CDR2 FNYEAQ (reference sequence). The CDR3 sequence is 13 residues long. The CDR3 sequence is CASSLAGNTEAFF. CDR3 sequence (DNA): TGTGCTAGCAGCTTAGCAGGGAACACTGAAGCTTTCTTT. Filled out from reference TRBV7-7 and TRBJ1-1, the complete variable domain reads GAGVSQSPRYKVTKRGQDVTLRCDPISSHATLYWYQQALGQGPEFLTYFNYEAQPDKSGLPSDRFSAERPEGSISTLTIQRTEQRDSAMYRCASSLAGNTEAFFGQGTRLTVV.

V and J are TRBV6-5 and TRBJ2-5; 7 positions agree with TRBD2. Germline V lookup: CDR1 MNHEY, CDR2 SVGAGI. V trimming: 6 bases; J trimming: 7 bases; junction bases outside the gene matches: 14. The CDR3 has 15 residues. CDR3 coding DNA: TGTGCCAGCAGCTTACCGGGAGGTAGCAGAGGGACCCAGTACTTC. It specifies CASSLPGGSRGTQYF.

This sequence joins TRBV9 and TRBJ2-7; TRBD1 or TRBD2 may be the D gene (5 bases each). In germline, CDR1 is SGDLS, CDR2 YYNGEE. CDR3 length equals 14 residues. Trimming pared 0 bases from V and 6 bases from J, leaving 13 bases between. Written as DNA, the CDR3 is TGTGCCAGCAGCGTAGGGGGCAGGGAGCTCGAGCAGTACTTC. Its translation: CASSVGGRELEQYF.

The J gene is TRBJ2-5, the V gene TRBV2; 9 bases fit TRBD1. The junction had 5 bases not matched to a gene; V was cut back by 5 bases and J by 7 bases. The CDR3 has 13 residues. Looked up from germline, CDR1 is SNHLY and CDR2 is FYNNEI. The CDR3 DNA is TGTGCCAGCAGTAGGGACAGGGACGGGACCCAGTACTTC. It translates to CASSRDRDGTQYF.

The DNA for the CDR3 is TGTGCCAGCAGCCAAGGAGGCCAGGCCGTCAACGAGCAGTACTTC. Protein product: CASSQGGQAVNEQYF. This chain joins TRBV5-8 and TRBJ2-7, with TRBD2 as a possible D gene (5 bases). CDR3 length equals 15 residues. The V end was cut by 4 bases, the J end by 5 bases, with 19 bases between. Germline V gene data show CDR1 as SGHTS and CDR2 as YDEGEE.

Only one count was recorded for this clone. The rearrangement uses TRBV12-5 and TRBJ2-1; D is unresolved. Germline CDR1 and CDR2: LGHNT and FRNRAP. The CDR3 covers 20 residues. V shed 2 bases and J shed 0 bases, with 23 bases lying between them. This CDR3 reads CASGLRLMWLGGTSYNEQFF. The CDR3 DNA reads as TGTGCTAGTGGTTTGCGCCTTATGTGGTTGGGCGGCACCTCCTACAATGAGCAGTTCTTC.

The CDR3 DNA reads as TGTGCCAGCAGCGTAACTAGCGGAAACTCCTACGAGCAGTACTTC. Encoded protein: CASSVTSGNSYEQYF. The chain is built from TRBV9 and TRBJ2-7; 8 nucleotides align to TRBD2. V trimming: 1 base; J trimming: 0 bases; junction bases outside the gene matches: 3. This CDR3 has 15 residues. The germline gives CDR1 SGDLS, CDR2 YYNGEE. The full variable domain, rest sourced from reference TRBV9 and TRBJ2-7, is DSGVTQTPKHLITATGQRVTLRCSPRSGDLSVYWYQQSLDQGLQFLIQYYNGEERAKGNILERFSAQQFPDLHSELNLSSLELGDSALYFCASSVTSGNSYEQYFGPGTRLTVT.

V and J are TRBV2 and TRBJ2-3; the D gene is possibly TRBD2 (6 bases). The V and J ends lost 4 bases and 5 bases respectively, with 13 bases between them. The CDR3 has 14 amino acids. The germline CDR1 and CDR2 sequences are SNHLY and FYNNEI. The CDR3 region is CASSGRDFLDTQYF. For the CDR3, the DNA is TGTGCCAGCAGTGGAAGGGACTTCCTAGATACGCAGTATTTT.

About this clone itself: A read error may account for a junction end that differs from germline. The V call is TRBV7-7, the J call TRBJ2-7, with 7 bases that match TRBD1. The germline V gene has CDR1 SSHAT and CDR2 FNYEAQ (reference sequence). The CDR3 loop spans 14 amino acids. CDR3 residues: CASSLARQGGEQYF. The CDR3 DNA follows: TGTGCTAGCAGCTTAGCCCGACAGGGTGGCGAGCAGTACTTC.

The V call is TRBV10-3, the J call TRBJ2-1; 8 bases fit TRBD2. The CDR3 has 13 residues. V trimming: 9 bases; J trimming: 6 bases; junction bases outside the gene matches: 7. CDR1 is ENHRY, CDR2 SYGVKD, per germline. The CDR3 loop reads CAMSSGLGNEQFF. The CDR3 DNA reads TGTGCCATGTCTAGCGGGCTTGGCAATGAGCAGTTCTTC.

Only a few counts were recorded for this clone. The rearrangement joins TRBV30 to TRBJ2-7; 9 nucleotides match TRBD1. Per germline, CDR1 GTSNPN and CDR2 SVGIG (reference sequence). This CDR3 is built from 13 residues. Trimming cost V 4 bases and J 4 bases; bases outside gene matches: 5. CDR3 protein: CAWTRTGVYEQYF. CDR3 in DNA: TGTGCCTGGACCCGGACAGGGGTGTACGAGCAGTACTTC.